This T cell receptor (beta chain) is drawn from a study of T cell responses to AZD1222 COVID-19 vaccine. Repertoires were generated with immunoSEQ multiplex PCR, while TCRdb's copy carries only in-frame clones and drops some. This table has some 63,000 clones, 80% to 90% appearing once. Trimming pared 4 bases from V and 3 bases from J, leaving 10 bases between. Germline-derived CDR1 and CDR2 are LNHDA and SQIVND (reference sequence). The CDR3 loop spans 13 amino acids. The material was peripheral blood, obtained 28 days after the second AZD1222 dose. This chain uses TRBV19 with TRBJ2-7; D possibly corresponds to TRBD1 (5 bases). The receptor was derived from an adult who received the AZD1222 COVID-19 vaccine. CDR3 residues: CASSTGPNYEQYF. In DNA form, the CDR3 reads TGTGCCAGTAGTACAGGGCCCAACTACGAGCAGTACTTC.